The 28 T cell receptor beta chains below all came from one sample that was sequenced in a study of cytomegalovirus exposure and HLA in healthy donors. PCR employed 60 Vbeta and 13 Jbeta primers. Libraries were prepared by immunoSEQ multiplex PCR; TCRdb keeps only in-frame clonotypes and omits some of them. The table records fewer than 110,000 clones, about 84% of them present only once. Input material: PBMCs. The receptors were sampled from a man aged 25-45 years in good health and CMV-seronegative.

This chain joins TRBV5-1 and TRBJ1-5, with D hard to call. The length of the CDR3 is 13 residues. Per the germline V gene, CDR1 is SGHRS and CDR2 is YFSETQ. V was trimmed by 6 bases and J by 0 bases, leaving 7 bases between them. The CDR3 DNA reads TGCGCCAGCAACCTCTATAGCAATCAGCCCCAGCATTTT. This sequence encodes CASNLYSNQPQHF.

The gene calls are TRBV7-6 and TRBJ1-4; TRBD1 is a possible D gene (5 bases). Germline values: CDR1 SGHVS, CDR2 FNYEAQ. This CDR3 is built from 15 residues. Trimming took off 5 bases at V and 0 bases at J, with 10 bases between the two ends. CDR3 residues: CASSQTASTNEKLFF. CDR3 sequence (DNA): TGTGCCAGCAGCCAGACAGCTTCAACTAATGAAAAACTGTTTTTT.

The chain uses TRBV9 and TRBJ2-2, with 13 bases matching TRBD2. The CDR3 contains 19 residues. Germline V gene sequence: CDR1 SGDLS, CDR2 YYNGEE. The J segment lost 6 bases and the V segment lost 3 bases, leaving 14 bases of the junction unmatched. CDR3: CASSARTSGSKQIPGELFF. The CDR3 DNA is TGTGCCAGCAGCGCCAGGACTAGCGGGAGTAAGCAAATCCCCGGGGAGCTGTTTTTT.

The chain carries TRBV14 and TRBJ2-3, with D perhaps matching TRBD1 (6 bases). The CDR3 has 15 residues. The V and J ends lost 6 bases and 0 bases respectively, with 13 bases between them. Germline-derived CDR1 and CDR2 are SGHDN and FVKESK. Here the CDR3 DNA reads TGTGCCAGCAGTCCAGGGGTCCTTAGCACAGATACGCAGTATTTT. This sequence encodes CASSPGVLSTDTQYF.

This clone was detected once. This CDR3 reads CASSWGGDRGLTEAFF. As DNA, the CDR3 is TGTGCCAGCAGCTGGGGGGGGGACAGGGGCCTCACTGAAGCTTTCTTT. V is TRBV7-9 and J is TRBJ1-1; the match to TRBD1 covers 10 bases. CDR3 length: 16 residues. CDR1 and CDR2 from the germline V gene are SEHNR and FQNEAQ (reference sequence). Trimming removed 4 bases from V and 4 bases from J; junction bases left unmatched: 9.

The V call is TRBV2, the J call TRBJ1-4; possibly TRBD1 for D (5 bases). Trimming took off 3 bases at V and 2 bases at J, with 10 bases between the two ends. The CDR3 contains 15 residues. Germline CDR1 is SNHLY and CDR2 is FYNNEI. In DNA, the CDR3 is TGTGCCAGCAGTGACCAACAGGCCACTAATGAAAAACTGTTTTTT. This sequence encodes CASSDQQATNEKLFF.

This chain uses TRBV13 with TRBJ2-1; D is perhaps TRBD2 (5 bases). Germline assignment: CDR1 PRHDT and CDR2 FYEKMQ (reference sequence). This CDR3 comprises 12 residues. V shed 5 bases and J shed 8 bases, with 10 bases lying between them. The CDR3 nucleotides read TGTGCCAGCAGCGCCGGGCGGGATGAGCAGTTCTTC. Protein: CASSAGRDEQFF.

CDR3 loop: CASSIQGDHYGYTF. The CDR3 bases are TGTGCCAGCAGTATACAGGGGGACCACTATGGCTACACCTTC. The chain has TRBV6-5 and TRBJ1-2, with TRBD1 identical over 8 bases. Germline trimming cut 5 bases from V and 3 bases from J; bases unmatched to any gene: 5. This CDR3 has 14 amino acids. Germline CDR1 and CDR2: MNHEY and SVGAGI.

This chain joins TRBV7-8 and TRBJ1-5; TRBD1 aligns across 12 bases. Per germline, CDR1 SGHVS and CDR2 FQNEAQ. The CDR3 runs 14 residues. The ends lost 6 bases at V and 6 bases at J; junction bases unmatched: 3. In DNA form, the CDR3 reads TGTGCCAGCAGACGGGACAGGGGGCTTCAGCCCCAGCATTTT. Translation: CASRRDRGLQPQHF.

V is TRBV28 and J is TRBJ2-5; TRBD2 matches 7 bases. The germline V gene encodes CDR1 MDHEN and CDR2 SYDVKM. The CDR3 has 15 residues. The J segment lost 2 bases and the V segment lost 6 bases, leaving 9 bases of the junction unmatched. Written as DNA, the CDR3 is TGTGCCAGCAGGACTAGCAAGGCGGTGCAAGAGACCCAGTACTTC. This encodes CASRTSKAVQETQYF.

The V and J genes are TRBV7-8 and TRBJ2-1; 9 nucleotides align to TRBD1. The CDR3 consists of 15 residues. The junction had 8 bases not matched to a gene; V was cut back by 5 bases and J by 6 bases. The germline gives CDR1 SGHVS, CDR2 FQNEAQ. The CDR3 bases are TGTGCCAGCAGCCTACCGGGACAGGGAGGCAATGAGCAGTTCTTC. It is translated as CASSLPGQGGNEQFF. The full variable domain, with the rest looked up from reference TRBV7-8 and TRBJ2-1, is GAGVSQSPRYKVAKRGQDVALRCDPISGHVSLFWYQQALGQGPEFLTYFQNEAQLDKSGLPSDRFFAERPEGSVSTLKIQRTQQEDSAVYLCASSLPGQGGNEQFFGPGTRLTVL.

The genes are TRBV5-6 and TRBJ1-5; perhaps TRBD1 as D (6 bases). The germline gives CDR1 SGHDT, CDR2 YYEEEE. With 1 base removed from V and 1 base from J, the gap between germline ends came to 12 bases. The CDR3 is made up of 16 amino acids. CDR3 nucleotides: TGTGCCAGCAGCTTGTATTCGGGACACAGCAATCAGCCCCAGCATTTT. Its protein is CASSLYSGHSNQPQHF. The full variable domain, completed using reference TRBV5-6 and TRBJ1-5, is DAGVTQSPTHLIKTRGQQVTLRCSPKSGHDTVSWYQQALGQGPQFIFQYYEEEERQRGNFPDRFSGHQFPNYSSELNVNALLLGDSALYLCASSLYSGHSNQPQHFGDGTRLSIL.

On this clone itself: The junction departs from the called germline gene at one end, perhaps through a read error. The chain links TRBV2 to TRBJ1-5; D not resolved. The CDR3 consists of 15 residues. Germline V gene sequence: CDR1 SNHLY, CDR2 FYNNEI. CDR3 in amino acids: CASSEDATGNQPQHF. For the CDR3, the DNA is TGTGCCAGCAGCGAAGATGCAACGGGGAATCAGCCCCAGCATTTT.

This chain joins TRBV29-1 and TRBJ2-7; D is possibly TRBD2 (5 bases). Between the trimmed V and J ends, which lost 7 bases and 2 bases, there was a span of 15 bases. Germline V lookup: CDR1 SQVTM, CDR2 ANQGSEA. This CDR3 region has 13 residues. Here the CDR3 reads CSGTRDFTYEQYF. CDR3 nucleotides: TGCAGCGGTACCCGGGATTTCACCTACGAGCAGTACTTC.

The J gene is TRBJ1-4, the V gene TRBV2, with 7 bases fitting TRBD1. After removal of 2 bases from V and 3 bases from J, the junction contained 12 bases not matched to a gene. The CDR3 extends over 18 amino acids. Germline values: CDR1 SNHLY, CDR2 FYNNEI. CDR3 nucleotide sequence: TGTGCCAGCAGTGAACGTTCAGGGGGGAGGCGAGCTAATGAAAAACTGTTTTTT. This sequence encodes CASSERSGGRRANEKLFF.

The chain has TRBV6-1 and TRBJ2-7, with a weak D call TRBD2 (6 bases). This CDR3 region has 13 residues. Trimming took 8 bases from V and 1 from J, leaving 12 bases between them. Germline V gene data show CDR1 as MNHNS and CDR2 as SASEGT. CDR3 sequence reads: CASPGGASYEQYF. CDR3 sequence (DNA): TGTGCCAGCCCCGGCGGGGCTTCCTACGAGCAGTACTTC.

On this clone: Its ends do not fully match the called genes, so a read error is possible. The rearrangement uses TRBV29-1 and TRBJ1-1, with TRBD1 matching over 10 bases. CDR1 and CDR2 (germline): SQVTM, ANQGSEA. The CDR3 covers 13 residues. CDR3 protein: CSVEGTGATEAFF. The CDR3 DNA reads as TGCAGCGTCGAAGGGACAGGGGCCACTGAAGCTTTCTTT.

A note on this clone: This same CDR3 is encoded by further DNA sequences in the sample. This rearrangement joins TRBV13 to TRBJ2-1; TRBD2 matches 13 bases. Germline V gene sequence: CDR1 PRHDT, CDR2 FYEKMQ (reference sequence). The V and J ends lost 5 bases and 5 bases, in that order; junction bases with no gene match: 3. The CDR3 has 15 residues. DNA for the CDR3: TGTGCCAGCAGCCCCGGACTAGCGGGAGACAATGAGCAGTTCTTC. Residues: CASSPGLAGDNEQFF.

V is TRBV29-1 and J is TRBJ2-7; 9 nucleotides agree with TRBD1. The V segment lost 7 bases and the J segment 3 bases; nucleotides outside the gene matches: 7. Germline CDR1 reads SQVTM; CDR2 reads ANQGSEA. The CDR3 is made up of 13 amino acids. The CDR3 sequence is CSAMRDRVYEQYF. The CDR3 nucleotides read TGCAGCGCTATGCGGGACAGGGTCTACGAGCAGTACTTC.

The CDR3 DNA reads as TGTGCCAGCAGTCCAGTTCTGTCTCGTCGAGCTTTCTTT. Translated, it gives CASSPVLSRRAFF. The V gene is TRBV6-5, the J gene TRBJ1-1; unclear D gene. The CDR3 is made up of 13 amino acids. From germline, CDR1 is MNHEY and CDR2 SVGAGI. Trimming left V 5 bases short and J 10 bases short, with 17 bases between.

The chain combines TRBV6-6 with TRBJ2-1; TRBD2 agrees at 12 bases. V dropped 7 bases and J dropped 8; count of bases not matched to a gene: 9. The V gene's germline CDR1 is MNHNY and CDR2 SVGAGI (reference sequence). The CDR3 runs 15 residues. The chain's CDR3 is CASTFKTSGSHEQFF. For the CDR3, the DNA is TGTGCCAGCACCTTCAAGACTAGCGGGAGCCATGAGCAGTTCTTC.

This clone came up once. The chain has TRBV30 and TRBJ1-2; D is uncertain. The V gene's germline CDR1 is GTSNPN and CDR2 SVGIG (reference sequence). Deletions cut 3 bases from V and 4 bases from J, with 15 bases between. The CDR3 covers 14 residues. CDR3 bases: TGTGCCTGGAGCGCCGGGGTAGGGTCCTATGGCTACACCTTC. The encoded protein is CAWSAGVGSYGYTF.

With regard to this clone: This sample also contains other DNA sequences that code for the same CDR3. The V gene is TRBV5-1, the J gene TRBJ1-5, with D possibly matching TRBD1 (5 bases). This CDR3 has 14 amino acids. The V and J ends lost 0 bases and 4 bases respectively, with 8 bases between them. Germline V gene sequence: CDR1 SGHRS, CDR2 YFSETQ. The CDR3 spells CASSLGGGNQPQHF. The CDR3 DNA follows: TGCGCCAGCAGCTTGGGTGGGGGGAATCAGCCCCAGCATTTT.

J is TRBJ1-5 and V is TRBV12-2. TRBV12-2 is a known pseudogene. CDR3 length equals 16 residues. CDR3 protein: CASRLAAGGSNQPQHF. CDR3 DNA sequence: TGTGCAAGTCGCTTAGCGGCCGGGGGGAGCAATCAGCCCCAGCATTTT.

This clone was recorded only once. The rearrangement links TRBV4-1 to TRBJ1-2; possibly TRBD1 for D (5 bases). In germline, CDR1 is MGHRA, CDR2 YSYEKL. The CDR3 length is 15 residues. Trimming took off 0 bases at V and 12 bases at J, with 20 bases between the two ends. In DNA form, the CDR3 reads TGCGCCAGCAGCCAAGATGTAAGGCAGGGCCCCCTGCACACCTTC. Protein: CASSQDVRQGPLHTF.

The chain links TRBV5-1 to TRBJ2-1; D call uncertain. This CDR3 has 15 residues. Trimming cost V 2 bases and J 0 bases, with 9 bases left between them. Germline V gene sequence: CDR1 SGHRS, CDR2 YFSETQ. CDR3 residues: CASSFVSSSYNEQFF. The CDR3 nucleotides are TGCGCCAGCAGCTTCGTCTCCAGCTCCTACAATGAGCAGTTCTTC.

This clone was recorded once. The chain carries TRBV9 and TRBJ1-1, with D unclear. Germline-derived CDR1 and CDR2 are SGDLS and YYNGEE. Trimming took 2 bases from V and 0 from J, leaving 8 bases between them. This CDR3 has 14 residues. The chain's CDR3 is CASSVGNMNTEAFF. CDR3 coding DNA: TGTGCCAGCAGCGTCGGGAACATGAACACTGAAGCTTTCTTT.

This clone has only a few counts. The J gene is TRBJ2-7, the V gene TRBV7-6; the D is unclear. Germline assignment: CDR1 SGHVS and CDR2 FNYEAQ. The germline V and J ends were trimmed by 1 base and 2 bases, with 9 bases remaining between them. There are 14 residues in the CDR3. DNA for the CDR3: TGTGCCAGCAGCTTAGAGCCCGACACCTACGAGCAGTACTTC. The encoded protein is CASSLEPDTYEQYF.